The sequence of this T cell receptor beta chain was determined in a study of blood T cell repertoires in COVID-19. About the study: The analysed material was cDNA or gDNA that came from T cells, B-cell-depleted T cells, or PBMCs.

During active infection, Seattle patients enrolled and were then monitored through disease. Under the authors' procedure: Estimated nucleated cell counts came from reference gene primer amplification. Profiled with immunoSEQ multiplex PCR; TCRdb holds only in-frame clones, not every one. V and J calls and clone size come straight from that table; D and trimming were deduced from the DNA. This table has about 280,000 clones, almost 90% appearing once. Germline-derived CDR1 and CDR2 are SGHVS and FNYEAQ. J was trimmed by 3 bases and V by 6 bases; bases with no gene match: 7. CDR3 length equals 14 residues.

The TCR originated in a woman under 40 with COVID-19, enrolled during active disease. Sequenced sample: peripheral blood. The chain is built from TRBV7-6 and TRBJ2-5; 7 bases match TRBD1. CDR3 residues: CASRNRDSKETQYF. In nucleotides, the CDR3 is TGTGCCAGCAGAAACCGGGACAGTAAAGAGACCCAGTACTTC.